Following are 5 T cell receptor beta chains from one sample sequenced in a study of T cell responses to AZD1222 COVID-19 vaccine. Here immunoSEQ multiplex PCR was the method, and the copy in TCRdb shows in-frame clones only, minus some. The sample records 80,000 to 90,000 clones, 92% being singletons. The sequences come from peripheral blood, collected on day 0 of AZD1222 vaccination. Receptors originate from an adult in good health.

The chain couples TRBV6-5 to TRBJ2-7, with 7 bases fitting TRBD1. Germline CDR1 is MNHEY and CDR2 is SVGAGI. The CDR3 runs to 14 residues. Trimming cost V 4 bases and J 2 bases; bases outside gene matches: 5. The CDR3 region has the DNA TGTGCCAGCAGTTTAAACAGGGGAGCCTACGAGCAGTACTTC. Residues: CASSLNRGAYEQYF.

This clone was seen only a few times. The chain couples TRBV7-2 to TRBJ2-1; possibly TRBD1 for D (5 bases). Trimming took off 2 bases at V and 5 bases at J, with 13 bases between the two ends. Germline V gene lookup returns CDR1 SGHTA and CDR2 FQGNSA. The CDR3 consists of 15 residues. In DNA, the CDR3 is TGTGCCAGCAGCTTAAGCGCAGGGCCCCACAATGAGCAGTTCTTC. Translating it yields CASSLSAGPHNEQFF.

CDR3 loop: CASRPGQGVTEAFF. Written as DNA, the CDR3 is TGTGCCAGTAGGCCGGGACAGGGTGTAACTGAAGCTTTCTTT. The chain has TRBV19 and TRBJ1-1, with 9 nucleotides matching TRBD1. CDR1 is LNHDA, CDR2 SQIVND, per germline (reference sequence). The V and J ends lost 6 bases and 5 bases, in that order; junction bases with no gene match: 7. The CDR3 is 14 amino acids.

This chain links TRBV11-1 with TRBJ2-2; TRBD1 might be the D (6 bases). Germline loops: CDR1 SGHAT, CDR2 FQDESV (reference sequence). The CDR3 is made up of 18 amino acids. Trimming cost V 0 bases and J 1 base, with 15 bases left between them. The CDR3 is CASSLALGRGKNTGELFF. The CDR3, as DNA: TGTGCCAGCAGCTTAGCGCTAGGCAGGGGAAAGAACACCGGGGAGCTGTTTTTT.

J is TRBJ2-4 and V is TRBV12-2; the D call of TRBD1 is as the table states it, not checked on the DNA. TRBV12-2 is a listed pseudogene. This CDR3 spans 16 amino acids. The CDR3 sequence is CASRLPPRQSQNIQYF. In DNA form, the CDR3 reads TGTGCAAGTCGCTTGCCCCCTAGACAGAGTCAAAACATTCAGTACTTC.